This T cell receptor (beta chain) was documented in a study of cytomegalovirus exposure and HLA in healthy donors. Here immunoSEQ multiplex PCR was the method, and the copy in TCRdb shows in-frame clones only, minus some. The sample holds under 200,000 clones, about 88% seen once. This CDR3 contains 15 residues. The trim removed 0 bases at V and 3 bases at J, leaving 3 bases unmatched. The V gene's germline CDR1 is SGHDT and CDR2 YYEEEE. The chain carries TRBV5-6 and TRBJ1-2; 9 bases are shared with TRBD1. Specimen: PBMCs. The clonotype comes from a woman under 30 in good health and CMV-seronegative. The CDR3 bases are TGTGCCAGCAGCTTGGTACGGACAGGGGACTATGGCTACACCTTC. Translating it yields CASSLVRTGDYGYTF.